The next 27 T cell receptor beta chains were all read from a single sample in a study of T-cell memory formation after mild COVID-19. TCRdb re-called the 5' RACE reads through MiXCR, storing one row per CDR3 protein. The sample comprises 200,000 to 250,000 distinct CDR3 sequences, around 9.5% of which are singletons, and approximately 3.3% rests with the top ten. Input material: PBMCs or a T cell subset sorted from them (not recorded which). The receptors derive from a man younger than 35 who had mild COVID-19 (a few samples of this study predate the infection). Cell type and time point are not known.

There are a few counts of this clonotype. V is TRBV7-6 and J is TRBJ2-7, with no clear D. V lost 1 base to trimming and J lost 6 bases, with 16 bases between them. CDR3 length: 15 residues. The germline CDR1 and CDR2 sequences are SGHVS and FNYEAQ. The CDR3 spells CASSLERSREGEQYF. DNA of the CDR3: TGTGCCAGCAGCTTAGAACGCTCAAGGGAAGGCGAGCAGTACTTC.

At least ten counts were recorded for this clonotype. This chain uses TRBV3-1 with TRBJ2-2; the D call may be TRBD1 or TRBD2 (7 bases each). V gave up 0 bases and J gave up 7 bases, with 12 bases separating them. Germline CDR1 LGHDT, CDR2 YNNKEL (reference sequence). The CDR3 runs to 15 residues. In DNA, the CDR3 is TGTGCCAGCAGCCAAGACTCAGGGGGGGTCGGGGAGCTGTTTTTT. Translating gives CASSQDSGGVGELFF. Using reference TRBV3-1 and TRBJ2-2 for the parts outside the CDR3, the full variable domain is DTAVSQTPKYLVTQMGNDKSIKCEQNLGHDTMYWYKQDSKKFLKIMFSYNNKELIINETVPNRFSPKSPDKAHLNLHINSLELGDSAVYFCASSQDSGGVGELFFGEGSRLTVL.

There are many counts of this clonotype. V and J are TRBV6-5 and TRBJ1-4; D possibly corresponds to TRBD1 (5 bases). This CDR3 region has 14 residues. V dropped 0 bases and J dropped 8 bases, with 10 bases sitting between them. Germline V CDR1 and CDR2: MNHEY, SVGAGI. The chain's CDR3 is CASSYSGRVEKLFF. The CDR3 DNA is TGTGCCAGCAGTTACTCGGGCAGGGTGGAAAAACTGTTTTTT.

The gene calls are TRBV5-1 and TRBJ1-6; 10 bases align to TRBD1. The ends lost 3 bases at V and 9 bases at J; junction bases unmatched: 3. Germline loops: CDR1 SGHRS, CDR2 YFSETQ. This CDR3 comprises 14 residues. The CDR3 sequence is CASSSRQGASPLHF. The CDR3 DNA reads as TGCGCCAGCAGCTCACGACAGGGGGCTTCACCCCTCCACTTT.

The rearrangement links TRBV12-3 or TRBV12-4 to TRBJ2-3; D gene unclear. Trimming cost V 6 bases and J 5 bases, with 12 bases left between them. CDR3 size: 13 residues. In nucleotides, the CDR3 is TGTGCCAGCAGCCCGGACCGTATAGATACGCAGTATTTT. Amino acids: CASSPDRIDTQYF.

This clonotype has a count of ten or more. The chain is built from TRBV30 and TRBJ2-4; 8 bases agree with TRBD1. In germline, CDR1 is GTSNPN, CDR2 SVGIG (reference sequence). The CDR3 has 14 amino acids. V shed 2 bases, J shed 3 bases, and the junction held 3 bases outside the gene matches. The DNA for the CDR3 is TGTGCCTGGAGTCTTACAGGGGGCAAAAACATTCAGTACTTC. Translated, it gives CAWSLTGGKNIQYF.

The chain carries TRBV10-3 and TRBJ2-4; D is perhaps TRBD1 or TRBD2 (5 bases each). This CDR3 is built from 13 residues. Trimming took off 10 bases at V and 5 bases at J, with 15 bases between the two ends. Germline V gene lookup returns CDR1 ENHRY and CDR2 SYGVKD. The CDR3 loop is CATARGRENIQYF. The CDR3 nucleotides are TGTGCCACCGCGAGGGGTCGGGAAAACATTCAGTACTTC.

The chain employs TRBV7-2 and TRBJ1-2, with 7 bases lining up with TRBD1. J gave up 5 bases and V 5 bases, and 11 bases lay outside the gene matches. Germline V gene lookup returns CDR1 SGHTA and CDR2 FQGNSA. CDR3 length: 15 residues. The CDR3 DNA is TGTGCCAGCAGCCCAACACAGGGGAGTGGGTATGGCTACACCTTC. This sequence encodes CASSPTQGSGYGYTF. The full variable domain, in which reference TRBV7-2 and TRBJ1-2 provide the parts outside the CDR3, is GAGVSQSPSNKVTEKGKDVELRCDPISGHTALYWYRQSLGQGLEFLIYFQGNSAPDKSGLPSDRFSAERTGGSVSTLTIQRTQQEDSAVYLCASSPTQGSGYGYTFGSGTRLTVV.

This clonotype was detected many times. The chain links TRBV6-5 to TRBJ2-1; 8 bases are a match to TRBD1. CDR1 is MNHEY, CDR2 SVGAGI, per germline. V was pared by 7 bases and J by 8 bases, with 16 bases of the junction left unmatched. CDR3 length: 16 amino acids. The CDR3 DNA reads as TGTGCCAGCACCCCGAGGCAGGGGGCTATTTATGATGAGCAGTTCTTC. As protein: CASTPRQGAIYDEQFF.

The chain combines TRBV5-1 with TRBJ1-2; tentatively, D is TRBD1 (5 bases). The V end was cut by 4 bases, the J end by 5 bases, with 12 bases between. Per the germline V gene, CDR1 is SGHRS and CDR2 is YFSETQ. There are 13 residues in the CDR3. CDR3 amino acids: CASSQDGQYGYTF. The CDR3 DNA follows: TGCGCCAGCAGCCAGGACGGACAATATGGCTACACCTTC.

This clonotype was seen at least ten times. The chain recombines TRBV7-2 with TRBJ2-1, with 11 bases that match TRBD2. Germline CDR1 SGHTA, CDR2 FQGNSA. The CDR3 runs to 15 residues. V shed 5 bases and J 8 bases; nucleotides not matched to a gene: 8. The CDR3 nucleotides are TGTGCCAGCAGCCCCCGACTAGCGGGGACCGATGAGCAGTTCTTC. As protein: CASSPRLAGTDEQFF. Combining the CDR3 with reference TRBV7-2 and TRBJ2-1 gives the whole variable domain GAGVSQSPSNKVTEKGKDVELRCDPISGHTALYWYRQSLGQGLEFLIYFQGNSAPDKSGLPSDRFSAERTGGSVSTLTIQRTQQEDSAVYLCASSPRLAGTDEQFFGPGTRLTVL.

This rearrangement joins TRBV5-6 to TRBJ1-5; 8 bases are a match to TRBD1. Germline loops: CDR1 SGHDT, CDR2 YYEEEE. The CDR3 contains 18 residues. Unmatched junction bases numbered 12, after V lost 4 bases and J lost 0 bases. CDR3 sequence reads: CASSLTGATPYSNQPQHF. CDR3 coding DNA: TGTGCCAGCAGCCTGACAGGGGCTACCCCATATAGCAATCAGCCCCAGCATTTT.

This clonotype appeared a few times. CDR3 loop: CASSVGANLAGPSYEQYF. The CDR3 nucleotides are TGTGCCAGCAGCGTAGGGGCTAACCTAGCGGGGCCATCCTACGAGCAGTACTTC. This chain uses TRBV9 with TRBJ2-7; 9 bases are shared with TRBD2. The germline V gene encodes CDR1 SGDLS and CDR2 YYNGEE. V lost 0 bases to trimming and J lost 1 base; unmatched junction nucleotides: 11. The CDR3 length is 18 residues.

The table lists this clonotype with a few counts. V gene TRBV2 combines with J gene TRBJ2-7; D gene uncertain. There are 14 residues in the CDR3. The germline V gene has CDR1 SNHLY and CDR2 FYNNEI. Trimming pared 4 bases from V and 2 bases from J, leaving 12 bases between. The CDR3 region has the DNA TGTGCCAGCAGTGCCCGCCTACGGGCCTACGAGCAGTACGTC. This sequence encodes CASSARLRAYEQYV.

This clonotype was counted ten times or more. This chain uses TRBV20-1 with TRBJ2-5; 10 bases match TRBD2. CDR1 is DFQATT and CDR2 is SNEGSKA in the germline V gene (reference sequence). The CDR3 sequence is 15 residues long. Trimming at V came to 5 bases and at J to 2 bases, leaving 8 bases not matched to a gene. The CDR3 sequence is CSAYVGAGGQETQYF. The CDR3, as DNA: TGCAGTGCTTACGTGGGAGCGGGGGGGCAAGAGACCCAGTACTTC.

The V call is TRBV20-1, the J call TRBJ2-4; D gene uncertain. Per germline, CDR1 DFQATT and CDR2 SNEGSKA (reference sequence). CDR3 size: 12 residues. The V end lost 5 bases, the J end lost 1 base, and 6 bases lay between the germline ends. CDR3 protein: CSAPLAKNIQYF. The CDR3 DNA follows: TGCAGTGCTCCGCTTGCCAAAAACATTCAGTACTTC.

The J gene is TRBJ2-7, the V gene TRBV5-1, with D perhaps given as TRBD1 or TRBD2 (5 bases each). Germline CDR1 and CDR2: SGHRS and YFSETQ. Trimming took off 2 bases at V and 6 bases at J, with 12 bases between the two ends. CDR3 size: 13 residues. This chain's CDR3 is CASSFGTAGEQYF. Here the CDR3 DNA reads TGCGCCAGCAGCTTCGGGACGGCGGGCGAGCAGTACTTC.

The genes are TRBV7-9 and TRBJ2-5; no reliable D call. The CDR3 extends over 14 amino acids. Trimming removed 0 bases from V and 2 bases from J, with 7 bases in between. The germline CDR1 and CDR2 sequences are SEHNR and FQNEAQ (reference sequence). As DNA, the CDR3 is TGTGCCAGCAGCTTAGCGCGTGGGCAAGAGACCCAGTACTTC. Amino acids: CASSLARGQETQYF.

The table lists this clonotype with many counts. The chain links TRBV3-1 to TRBJ2-7; tentatively, D is TRBD1 or TRBD2 (5 bases each). V was pared by 1 base and J by 2 bases, with 12 bases between. The CDR3 has 15 residues. CDR1 and CDR2 from the germline V gene are LGHDT and YNNKEL (reference sequence). The CDR3 sequence is CASSQAGTYPYEQYF. The CDR3 DNA is TGTGCCAGCAGCCAAGCGGGGACCTACCCCTACGAGCAGTACTTC.

This clonotype was seen only a few times. This rearrangement joins TRBV7-2 to TRBJ2-5; D is possibly TRBD1 (6 bases). CDR1 is SGHTA and CDR2 is FQGNSA in the germline V gene. V lost 1 base, J lost 13 bases, and 16 bases lay in between. This CDR3 spans 13 amino acids. CDR3 residues: CASSLEISGHRYF. DNA for the CDR3: TGTGCCAGCAGCTTAGAAATATCGGGACACCGGTACTTC.

This clonotype was counted ten times or more. V and J are TRBV5-1 and TRBJ1-1; no definite D call. The CDR3 has 14 residues. Germline V gives CDR1 SGHRS, CDR2 YFSETQ. V was shortened by 6 bases and J by 6 bases, with 18 bases between the two germline ends. The CDR3 loop reads CASKLGSAGAEAFF. CDR3 DNA sequence: TGCGCCAGCAAATTAGGGAGCGCGGGCGCTGAAGCTTTCTTT.

The CDR3 protein is CASRDRTGTDTQYF. Here the CDR3 DNA reads TGTGCCAGCAGAGACCGGACTGGCACAGATACGCAGTATTTT. This sequence joins TRBV7-2 and TRBJ2-3; the D gene is possibly TRBD2 (5 bases). Germline CDR1 is SGHTA and CDR2 is FQGNSA. V lost 6 bases to trimming and J lost 1 base, with 11 bases between them. There are 14 residues in the CDR3.

This clonotype was seen only a few times. In DNA, the CDR3 is TGTGCCAGCAGCGCCGGGACAGGGGAAATTGAAAAACTGTTTTTT. This codes for CASSAGTGEIEKLFF. The chain couples TRBV7-9 to TRBJ1-4; TRBD1 matches 10 bases. After removal of 5 bases from V and 7 bases from J, the junction contained 7 bases not matched to a gene. The CDR3 length is 15 residues. Germline V gene sequence: CDR1 SEHNR, CDR2 FQNEAQ (reference sequence). The whole variable domain, remainder taken from reference TRBV7-9 and TRBJ1-4, is DTGVSQNPRHKITKRGQNVTFRCDPISEHNRLYWYRQTLGQGPEFLTYFQNEAQLEKSRLLSDRFSAERPKGSFSTLEIQRTEQGDSAMYLCASSAGTGEIEKLFFGSGTQLSVL.

This clonotype was found a few times. The CDR3: CASSLGQSSYNSPLHF. The DNA for the CDR3 is TGTGCCAGCAGTCTAGGACAGAGCTCCTATAATTCACCCCTCCACTTT. The rearrangement links TRBV2 to TRBJ1-6, with D maybe TRBD1 (6 bases). Germline assignment: CDR1 SNHLY and CDR2 FYNNEI. CDR3 length: 16 residues. Trimming cost V 5 bases and J 0 bases, with 11 bases left between them.

CDR3 nucleotides: TGTGCCACCGCCCTACAGGGGGGTCAGCCCCAGCATTTT. It translates to CATALQGGQPQHF. The V call is TRBV24-1, the J call TRBJ1-5, with 8 bases matching TRBD1. Germline CDR1 reads KGHDR; CDR2 reads SFDVKD. With V trimmed by 9 bases and J by 6 bases, 6 bases remained unmatched. The CDR3 spans 13 residues.

This clonotype was counted many times. The gene calls are TRBV20-1 and TRBJ1-2; TRBD1 matches at 10 bases. The CDR3 has 14 amino acids. Germline V gene sequence: CDR1 DFQATT, CDR2 SNEGSKA (reference sequence). Losses at the gene ends were 7 bases for V and 5 bases for J; bases not matched to a gene: 10. CDR3 protein: CSVDPGQGSYGYTF. CDR3 in DNA: TGCAGTGTTGACCCGGGACAGGGGTCTTATGGCTACACCTTC.

V usage is TRBV7-6 and J usage is TRBJ2-2; 15 nucleotides line up with TRBD2. This CDR3 region has 17 residues. V shed 5 bases and J 5 bases; nucleotides not matched to a gene: 6. Germline V CDR1 and CDR2: SGHVS, FNYEAQ. For the CDR3, the DNA is TGTGCCAGCAGCCGGACTAGCGGGGGGGCCTGGACCGGGGAGCTGTTTTTT. Its protein is CASSRTSGGAWTGELFF.